This T cell receptor beta chain was captured in a study of STAT3 mutations in large granular lymphocyte leukemia. Study-level findings and limits: In T-cell large granular lymphocyte leukemia, about half of patients showed multiple immunodominant subclonotypes.

Measured with immunoSEQ multiplex PCR; TCRdb has only the in-frame clones, and not every one. The table lists about 10,000 clones, 70% to 90% of them singletons, with over 25% in the top ten. Germline CDR1 and CDR2: SGDLS and YYNGEE. Trimming left V 3 bases short and J 9 bases short, with 16 bases between. This CDR3 has 14 amino acids. With regard to this clone: Its cognate antigen is unknown.

This chain joins TRBV9 and TRBJ2-1; tentatively, D is TRBD1 or TRBD2 (6 bases each). The sequence came from a man in his fifties or sixties with T-cell large granular lymphocyte leukemia. Some clones in this sample may be carry-over from other donors' samples. Sequenced: peripheral blood mononuclear cells. CDR3 residues: CASSAEGVSIEQFF. Here the CDR3 DNA reads TGTGCCAGCAGCGCGGAGGGGGTCTCCATTGAGCAGTTCTTC.